These 9 T cell receptor beta chains were sequenced from one sample in a study of T cell changes during pregnancy in multiple sclerosis (dated by TCRdb to about 2019). The library was prepared using the immunoSEQ multiplex PCR assay. The source is immuneACCESS, and TCRdb retained only in-frame sequences with V and J called. Part of the clones is not carried over; for the studies checked, unresolved V genes explain less than half of this, and the remainder is unexplained. A total of around 60,000 clones appear in this sample, roughly 90% of them only once. Roughly 2.5% of the sample rests with the top ten. The sequenced sample was peripheral blood, obtained in the second trimester of pregnancy. All receptors come from a female donor in good health, enrolled as a control in a pregnancy study.

The gene calls are TRBV6-5 and TRBJ2-5, with 7 bases lining up with TRBD1. This CDR3 spans 12 amino acids. Losses at the gene ends were 7 bases for V and 1 base for J; bases not matched to a gene: 0. Germline V gene sequence: CDR1 MNHEY, CDR2 SVGAGI. Here the CDR3 DNA reads TGTGCCAGCAACAGGGGCCAAGAGACCCAGTACTTC. This encodes CASNRGQETQYF.

The chain joins TRBV7-2 to TRBJ2-7, with 9 bases fitting TRBD1. Germline V gene sequence: CDR1 SGHTA, CDR2 FQGNSA. V shed 0 bases and J 2 bases; nucleotides not matched to a gene: 8. CDR3 length equals 17 residues. The CDR3 sequence: CASSLAVGTGLTYEQYF. CDR3 in DNA: TGTGCCAGCAGCTTAGCGGTGGGGACAGGGCTTACCTACGAGCAGTACTTC.

V is TRBV19 and J is TRBJ1-5; 11 bases are shared with TRBD1. V lost 11 bases, J lost 0 bases, and 9 bases stayed unmatched. The CDR3 consists of 16 residues. The germline CDR1 and CDR2 sequences are LNHDA and SQIVND (reference sequence). Here the CDR3 reads CASSGTGGYSNQPQHF. The CDR3, as DNA: TGTGCCTCTTCTGGGACAGGGGGATATAGCAATCAGCCCCAGCATTTT.

The chain recombines TRBV7-2 with TRBJ2-3, with 10 bases that match TRBD2. Germline V gene sequence: CDR1 SGHTA, CDR2 FQGNSA. V lost 2 bases, J lost 6 bases, and 14 bases stayed unmatched. The CDR3 loop spans 18 amino acids. Written as DNA, the CDR3 is TGTGCCAGCAGCTTAAAGCTAGCGGGGGCGCCACCCTTGGATACGCAGTATTTT. Its protein product is CASSLKLAGAPPLDTQYF. Full variable domain (missing parts from reference TRBV7-2 and TRBJ2-3): GAGVSQSPSNKVTEKGKDVELRCDPISGHTALYWYRQSLGQGLEFLIYFQGNSAPDKSGLPSDRFSAERTGGSVSTLTIQRTQQEDSAVYLCASSLKLAGAPPLDTQYFGPGTRLTVL.

The CDR3 loop reads CASSPQGYSYNEQFF. CDR3 nucleotides: TGTGCCAGCAGCCCTCAGGGGTACTCCTACAATGAGCAGTTCTTC. This chain links TRBV7-9 with TRBJ2-1, with a tentative D call TRBD1 (6 bases). V dropped 5 bases and J dropped 0 bases, with 11 bases sitting between them. The CDR3 has 15 residues. Germline assignment: CDR1 SEHNR and CDR2 FQNEAQ (reference sequence).

The gene calls are TRBV28 and TRBJ1-3; the D gene is possibly TRBD1 (5 bases). Trimming pared 8 bases from V and 0 bases from J, leaving 8 bases between. The length of the CDR3 is 13 residues. Germline V gene data show CDR1 as MDHEN and CDR2 as SYDVKM. The CDR3 DNA follows: TGTGCCAGCCAGGGTACCTCTGGAAACACCATATATTTT. The encoded protein is CASQGTSGNTIYF.

The V and J genes are TRBV4-1 and TRBJ1-1; the match to TRBD1 covers 12 bases. The CDR3 covers 18 residues. J lost 3 bases, V lost 0 bases, and 8 bases had no gene match. Germline values: CDR1 MGHRA, CDR2 YSYEKL. CDR3 nucleotide sequence: TGCGCCAGCAGCCAAGAGGTGGGGACAGGGGGCCTGGACACTGAAGCTTTCTTT. As protein: CASSQEVGTGGLDTEAFF.

CDR3 region: CASSLEGQGAGEQYF. The CDR3 DNA reads TGCGCCAGCAGCTTGGAGGGACAGGGGGCCGGCGAGCAGTACTTC. The rearrangement links TRBV5-1 to TRBJ2-7; 12 nucleotides match TRBD1. The CDR3 is 15 amino acids. J gave up 6 bases and V 0 bases, and 4 bases lay outside the gene matches. CDR1 is SGHRS and CDR2 is YFSETQ in the germline V gene.

V usage is TRBV7-6 and J usage is TRBJ2-2; possible D gene TRBD1, 5 bases. The ends were cut back, 2 bases at V and 1 base at J, with 11 bases in the middle. CDR3 length: 16 residues. Germline loops: CDR1 SGHVS, CDR2 FNYEAQ. This CDR3 reads CASSLWGPMNTGELFF. DNA of the CDR3: TGTGCCAGCAGCTTATGGGGCCCGATGAACACCGGGGAGCTGTTTTTT. The full variable domain, completed using reference TRBV7-6 and TRBJ2-2, is GAGVSQSPRYKVTKRGQDVALRCDPISGHVSLYWYRQALGQGPEFLTYFNYEAQQDKSGLPNDRFSAERPEGSISTLTIQRTEQRDSAMYRCASSLWGPMNTGELFFGEGSRLTVL.